The present entry profiles one TCR beta chain with its context. As yet, its antigen is unknown. The observed sequence ends 3 residues before the CDR3 terminus, with the missing tail filled in from the germline J gene. This record belongs to a study of T cells in women clearing cervical HPV infection. At the level of the study: Controls' single incident HPV16 infection cleared within 12 months without precancer. Study-level findings and limits: Each sample's T-cell count was unknown, possibly confounding richness.

Profiling relied on immunoSEQ multiplex PCR, and the TCRdb table lists in-frame clones only, not all of them. The sample spans approximately 12,000 clones; the ten largest clones claim around 9.3%. This CDR3 has 14 residues. The trim removed 6 bases at V and 4 bases at J, leaving 6 bases unmatched. Germline CDR1 and CDR2: SGHTA and FQGTGA. The V and J genes are TRBV7-3 and TRBJ2-1; 7 bases are shared with TRBD1. The sequencing sample was made of blood buffy coat. The receptor was isolated from a woman between 18 and 70 years old with a cervical HPV16 infection that either progressed to CIN3+ or cleared (not recorded which). The CDR3 bases that were read are TGTGCCAGCAGTCCCGGGACAGAATACAATGAG. Translation: CASSPGTEYNE. The full CDR3 protein reads CASSPGTEYNEQFF.